What follows are 4 T cell receptor beta chains derived from one specimen sequenced in a study of shared clonotypes between healthy human individuals. Data came from immunoSEQ multiplex PCR; TCRdb stores just in-frame clones and leaves some out. This repertoire shows under 2,500,000 clones, 90% to 97% found once; its top ten account for roughly 0.13%. Material for sequencing was naive CD4+ T cells sorted from blood. Subset specified: CD45RA+ positively selected. The source of these receptors is a man between 18 and 29 years old in good health.

This rearrangement joins TRBV5-4 to TRBJ2-7; D tentatively fits TRBD1 or TRBD2 (5 bases each). Trimming cost V 5 bases and J 1 base, with 16 bases left between them. This CDR3 is built from 15 residues. Germline loops: CDR1 SGHNT, CDR2 YYREEE (reference sequence). The CDR3 reads CASRKGTGNSYEQYF. CDR3 DNA sequence: TGTGCCAGCAGAAAAGGGACGGGAAATTCCTACGAGCAGTACTTC.

V is TRBV12-1 and J is TRBJ2-2; the table's D call, TRBD1, was not checked against the DNA. TRBV12-1 is tagged as a pseudogene. CDR3 size: 16 residues. The CDR3 sequence is CASSPKGGEDNGELFF. The DNA for the CDR3 is TGTGCCAGCAGCCCCAAAGGGGGAGAAGATAACGGGGAGCTGTTTTTT.

The CDR3 here is CAISAQGNTEAFF. CDR3 DNA sequence: TGTGCCATCAGTGCACAAGGGAACACTGAAGCTTTCTTT. V is TRBV10-3 and J is TRBJ1-1, with unresolved D. The CDR3 runs to 13 residues. Between the trimmed V and J ends, which lost 4 bases and 1 base, there was a span of 7 bases. CDR1 and CDR2 from the germline V gene are ENHRY and SYGVKD.

This chain uses TRBV28 with TRBJ1-5, with no clear D. V was clipped by 6 bases and J by 1 base, with 10 bases between them. CDR3 size: 14 residues. Germline CDR1 reads MDHEN; CDR2 reads SYDVKM. CDR3 nucleotides: TGTGCCAGCAGACAATCACGGAGCAATCAGCCCCAGCATTTT. It codes for CASRQSRSNQPQHF.